A selection of T cell receptor beta chains follows, all from one sample in a study of control samples from healthy donors and cancer patients. Assay used: immunoSEQ multiplex PCR; TCRdb lists only in-frame clones, some missing. The table includes 150,000 to 200,000 clones, around 87% detected once. Sequencing was carried out using blood. All receptors derive from a woman aged 45 to 65 in good health. The CDR3 runs from the conserved cysteine through the conserved F or W. Each record gives: clone size, J gene, V gene, D gene, CDR3 protein, CDR3 DNA. The D gene is left open where the match is weak. Size is stated for part of the rows, as once, few or many counts, or as a class when the clone is expanded.

size: .; J: TRBJ1-6; V: TRBV5-4; D: TRBD1; CDR3: CASSLGGTAYNSPLHF; DNA: TGTGCCAGCAGCTTGGGCGGGACAGCGTATAATTCACCCCTCCACTTT
size: .; J: TRBJ2-7; V: TRBV7-2; D: .; CDR3: CASSSGRGRAYEQYF; DNA: TGTGCCAGCAGCTCCGGTCGGGGTCGAGCCTACGAGCAGTACTTC
size: .; J: TRBJ2-5; V: TRBV6-5; D: TRBD2; CDR3: CASSYSGGGKETQYF; DNA: TGTGCCAGCAGTTACTCGGGGGGGGGAAAAGAGACCCAGTACTTC
size: .; J: TRBJ2-7; V: TRBV2; D: TRBD1; CDR3: CASSEAGGAYEQYF; DNA: TGTGCCAGCAGTGAGGCAGGGGGCGCCTACGAGCAGTACTTC
size: .; J: TRBJ2-2; V: TRBV9; D: TRBD2; CDR3: CASSAKRGNPANTGELFF; DNA: TGTGCCAGCAGCGCCAAGCGGGGAAACCCAGCGAACACCGGGGAGCTGTTTTTT
size: .; J: TRBJ1-5; V: TRBV3-1/TRBV3-2; D: .; CDR3: CASSQGTGWTQPQHF; DNA: TGTGCCAGCAGCCAAGGAACTGGTTGGACTCAGCCCCAGCATTTT
size: .; J: TRBJ2-5; V: TRBV5-1; D: TRBD2; CDR3: CASSLAGRGASETQYF; DNA: TGCGCCAGCAGCTTGGCTGGGCGGGGGGCATCTGAGACCCAGTACTTC
size: .; J: TRBJ1-2; V: TRBV11-2; D: .; CDR3: CASSPGPGGYTF; DNA: TGTGCCAGCAGCCCGGGACCCGGTGGCTACACCTTC
size: .; J: TRBJ1-2; V: TRBV7-2; D: .; CDR3: CASIPTPGINGYTF; DNA: TGTGCCAGCATCCCTACGCCGGGTATAAATGGCTACACCTTC
size: .; J: TRBJ2-2; V: TRBV11-3; D: .; CDR3: CASSPWGETGELFF; DNA: TGTGCCAGCAGCCCCTGGGGCGAGACCGGGGAGCTGTTTTTT
size: .; J: TRBJ1-2; V: TRBV5-1; D: .; CDR3: CASSWATGLTNYGYTF; DNA: TGCGCCAGCAGCTGGGCCACAGGTTTGACTAACTATGGCTACACCTTC
size: once; J: TRBJ1-3; V: TRBV7-9; D: TRBD1; CDR3: CASSLGTGKGNTIYF; DNA: TGTGCCAGCAGCTTAGGGACAGGGAAGGGAAACACCATATATTTT
size: .; J: TRBJ2-1; V: TRBV19; D: TRBD2; CDR3: CASSIGTSGRSGEQFF; DNA: TGTGCCAGTAGTATTGGGACTAGCGGGAGATCAGGAGAGCAGTTCTTC
size: .; J: TRBJ2-3; V: TRBV6-4; D: .; CDR3: CASSDSAPTDTQYF; DNA: TGTGCCAGCAGTGACTCGGCGCCCACAGATACGCAGTATTTT
size: .; J: TRBJ1-5; V: TRBV6-2/TRBV6-3; D: .; CDR3: CASSFLGGNQPQHF; DNA: TGTGCCAGCAGTTTCCTTGGGGGGAATCAGCCCCAGCATTTT
size: .; J: TRBJ2-3; V: TRBV11-2; D: .; CDR3: CASSLRGGTADTQYF; DNA: TGTGCCAGCAGCTTGCGAGGGGGGACGGCGGATACGCAGTATTTT
size: .; J: TRBJ2-5; V: TRBV3-1/TRBV3-2; D: .; CDR3: CASSPLGGRAGETQYF; DNA: TGTGCCAGCAGCCCTTTGGGGGGGCGTGCTGGAGAGACCCAGTACTTC
size: .; J: TRBJ1-2; V: TRBV28; D: .; CDR3: CASSLPQSYGYTF; DNA: TGTGCCAGCAGTCTCCCTCAAAGTTATGGCTACACCTTC
size: once; J: TRBJ2-7; V: TRBV2; D: .; CDR3: CASCYTGMEQYF; DNA: TGTGCCAGCTGCTATACAGGAATGGAGCAGTACTTC
size: .; J: TRBJ2-6; V: TRBV7-9; D: .; CDR3: CASSLVGSQGDPGANVLTF; DNA: TGTGCCAGCAGCTTAGTAGGTTCACAGGGCGATCCTGGGGCCAACGTCCTGACTTTC
size: .; J: TRBJ2-7; V: TRBV6-2/TRBV6-3; D: TRBD1; CDR3: CASSYGTGGIDEQYF; DNA: TGTGCCAGCAGTTACGGGACAGGGGGCATCGACGAGCAGTACTTC
size: .; J: TRBJ2-2; V: TRBV7-2; D: TRBD2; CDR3: CASSQGGRGAPGELFF; DNA: TGTGCCAGCAGCCAGGGAGGGCGGGGGGCGCCCGGGGAGCTGTTTTTT
size: .; J: TRBJ1-2; V: TRBV5-1; D: TRBD1; CDR3: CASSFGTANYYGYTF; DNA: TGCGCCAGCAGCTTCGGGACAGCTAATTACTATGGCTACACCTTC
size: .; J: TRBJ1-1; V: TRBV6-2/TRBV6-3; D: .; CDR3: CASSPSGRNTEAFF; DNA: TGTGCCAGCAGTCCCTCGGGGCGGAACACTGAAGCTTTCTTT
size: .; J: TRBJ1-1; V: TRBV12-3/TRBV12-4; D: .; CDR3: CASSFGQGTEAFF; DNA: TGTGCCAGCAGTTTCGGCCAGGGGACTGAAGCTTTCTTT
size: .; J: TRBJ2-5; V: TRBV30; D: .; CDR3: CAWAPEGETQYF; DNA: TGTGCCTGGGCACCCGAGGGGGAGACCCAGTACTTC
size: .; J: TRBJ2-2; V: TRBV20-1; D: .; CDR3: CSASRLPNGANTGELFF; DNA: TGCAGTGCTAGTAGGCTGCCGAACGGCGCGAACACCGGGGAGCTGTTTTTT
size: .; J: TRBJ2-1; V: TRBV7-3; D: .; CDR3: CASSPATTHYNEQFF; DNA: TGTGCCAGCAGCCCTGCAACTACCCATTACAATGAGCAGTTCTTC
size: .; J: TRBJ2-5; V: TRBV4-2; D: TRBD2; CDR3: CASSQGGIAGGLETQYF; DNA: TGTGCCAGCAGCCAAGGGGGGATAGCGGGAGGGCTAGAGACCCAGTACTTC
size: .; J: TRBJ2-5; V: TRBV3-1/TRBV3-2; D: TRBD2; CDR3: CASSQDAAGGKETQYF; DNA: TGTGCCAGCAGCCAAGATGCAGCGGGGGGTAAGGAGACCCAGTACTTC
size: .; J: TRBJ1-2; V: TRBV28; D: TRBD1; CDR3: CAIKNPGQGDYGYTF; DNA: TGTGCCATCAAGAACCCGGGACAGGGGGACTATGGCTACACCTTC
size: .; J: TRBJ2-3; V: TRBV4-2; D: .; CDR3: CASSQDLGTGSDTQYF; DNA: TGTGCCAGCAGCCAAGATCTGGGGACGGGATCAGATACGCAGTATTTT
size: .; J: TRBJ2-5; V: TRBV4-1; D: .; CDR3: CASSRQDEETQYF; DNA: TGCGCCAGCAGCCGACAGGACGAGGAGACCCAGTACTTC
size: .; J: TRBJ1-1; V: TRBV10-1; D: .; CDR3: CASSESPPGVDTEAFF; DNA: TGCGCCAGCAGTGAGTCGCCGCCGGGGGTCGACACTGAAGCTTTCTTT
size: .; J: TRBJ2-2; V: TRBV4-3; D: .; CDR3: CASSLTNTGELFF; DNA: TGCGCCAGCAGCCTCACGAACACCGGGGAGCTGTTTTTT
size: .; J: TRBJ2-7; V: TRBV2; D: .; CDR3: CASRENRVVRYEQYF; DNA: TGTGCCAGCAGAGAGAACAGGGTCGTCCGCTACGAGCAGTACTTC
size: .; J: TRBJ1-3; V: TRBV19; D: .; CDR3: CASSIASHFGNTIYF; DNA: TGTGCCAGTAGTATAGCCTCCCACTTTGGAAACACCATATATTTT
size: .; J: TRBJ2-2; V: TRBV9; D: TRBD2; CDR3: CASRGLATGELFF; DNA: TGTGCCAGCAGAGGACTAGCAACCGGGGAGCTGTTTTTT
size: .; J: TRBJ2-5; V: TRBV28; D: TRBD2; CDR3: CASSSGLAGDVKTQYF; DNA: TGTGCCAGCAGTTCCGGACTAGCGGGGGACGTGAAGACCCAGTACTTC
size: .; J: TRBJ2-7; V: TRBV28; D: .; CDR3: CASSLGAYEQYF; DNA: TGTGCCAGCAGTTTAGGTGCCTACGAGCAGTACTTC
size: .; J: TRBJ2-7; V: TRBV30; D: TRBD1; CDR3: CAWSDGQGLAYEQYF; DNA: TGTGCCTGGAGTGATGGACAGGGGTTGGCCTACGAGCAGTACTTC
size: .; J: TRBJ2-1; V: TRBV12-2; D: .; CDR3: CASRLWLAGGVSYNEQFF; DNA: TGTGCAAGTCGCTTATGGCTAGCGGGAGGAGTTTCCTACAATGAGCAGTTCTTC
size: .; J: TRBJ2-3; V: TRBV4-1; D: TRBD2; CDR3: CASSQGDYRSTDTQYF; DNA: TGCGCCAGCAGCCAAGGGGACTACCGAAGCACAGATACGCAGTATTTT
size: .; J: TRBJ2-5; V: TRBV5-8; D: .; CDR3: CASSFKWGETQYF; DNA: TGTGCCAGCAGCTTTAAGTGGGGGGAGACCCAGTACTTC
size: .; J: TRBJ1-2; V: TRBV12-3/TRBV12-4; D: .; CDR3: CASSLDISYGYTF; DNA: TGTGCCAGCAGTTTAGACATCTCCTATGGCTACACCTTC
size: .; J: TRBJ1-1; V: TRBV5-1; D: .; CDR3: CASSLPTGDAEAFF; DNA: TGCGCCAGCAGCTTACCCACGGGGGACGCTGAAGCTTTCTTT
size: .; J: TRBJ1-2; V: TRBV28; D: .; CDR3: CASPIIRVYGYTF; DNA: TGTGCCAGCCCGATAATAAGAGTCTATGGCTACACCTTC
size: .; J: TRBJ2-3; V: TRBV3-1/TRBV3-2; D: TRBD2; CDR3: CASSQESGGPADTQYF; DNA: TGTGCCAGCAGCCAAGAGAGCGGGGGGCCCGCAGATACGCAGTATTTT
size: .; J: TRBJ1-2; V: TRBV19; D: .; CDR3: CASISGPRRDGYTF; DNA: TGTGCCAGTATCTCCGGGCCGCGGAGGGATGGCTACACCTTC